These 30 T cell receptor beta chains came from one sample sequenced in a study of beta chain features in type 1 diabetes (dated by TCRdb to the late 2010s). The library was prepared using the immunoSEQ multiplex PCR assay. The High Capacity cDNA Reverse Transcription Kit was used to reverse transcribe all of the isolated RNA, meaning that expressed TCRB transcripts were what got sequenced. TCRdb mirrors the immuneACCESS table, restricted to in-frame sequences. Some clones are absent from its copies; in checked studies, under half trace to an unresolved V gene, and the reason for the others is unknown. The sample has around 300,000 clones on record, approximately 11% of them singletons. The ten most abundant clones make up over 0.015% of the sample. The sample consisted of naive CD4+ T cells from blood. Sample cell subset or site, as interpreted from the label and publication: true naive CD4+ T cells. Receptors originate from a woman in her thirties in good health.

This clone was seen a handful of times. The chain links TRBV19 to TRBJ2-1, with 10 bases lining up with TRBD2. The J segment lost 3 bases and the V segment lost 3 bases, leaving 14 bases of the junction unmatched. The CDR3 loop spans 19 amino acids. Germline V gene lookup returns CDR1 LNHDA and CDR2 SQIVND (reference sequence). The CDR3 reads CASSIGGLADQPGYNEQFF. The CDR3 DNA reads as TGTGCCAGTAGTATTGGAGGACTAGCGGACCAACCGGGCTACAATGAGCAGTTCTTC.

DNA of the CDR3: TGTGCCAGCAGTTTTCGGACTAGCGGTAAAGAGACCCAGTACTTC. Protein sequence: CASSFRTSGKETQYF. This chain connects TRBV6-6 to TRBJ2-5, with 10 bases lining up with TRBD2. The germline CDR1 and CDR2 sequences are MNHNY and SVGAGI (reference sequence). The V and J ends lost 4 bases and 3 bases, in that order; junction bases with no gene match: 5. CDR3 length: 15 residues.

This clone showed up just a few times. The V gene is TRBV7-8, the J gene TRBJ2-3, with a tentative D call TRBD1 (5 bases). The germline V and J ends were trimmed by 3 bases and 8 bases, with 15 bases remaining between them. In germline, CDR1 is SGHVS, CDR2 FQNEAQ. This CDR3 is built from 14 residues. The CDR3 DNA is TGTGCCAGCAGCTTTGACAGAACCTCGGGTACGCAGTATTTT. Translation: CASSFDRTSGTQYF.

J is TRBJ2-2 and V is TRBV7-9; D perhaps matches TRBD1 (5 bases). V lost 5 bases to trimming and J lost 3 bases, with 16 bases between them. CDR3 length equals 16 residues. From germline, CDR1 is SEHNR and CDR2 FQNEAQ (reference sequence). For the CDR3, the DNA is TGTGCCAGCAGCACCGACAGAGGTGGGGACACCGGGGAGCTGTTTTTT. Protein sequence: CASSTDRGGDTGELFF.

This clone was seen a few times. The rearrangement links TRBV28 to TRBJ2-7; D possibly corresponds to TRBD2 (6 bases). This CDR3 spans 14 amino acids. With 6 bases removed from V and 5 bases from J, the gap between germline ends came to 17 bases. Germline CDR1 reads MDHEN; CDR2 reads SYDVKM. For the CDR3, the DNA is TGTGCCAGCAGGGGCCGGGACTTACCCGACGAGCAGTACTTC. It specifies CASRGRDLPDEQYF.

The chain combines TRBV19 with TRBJ2-6, with 7 bases matching TRBD1. The V segment lost 4 bases and the J segment 0 bases; nucleotides outside the gene matches: 12. The V gene's germline CDR1 is LNHDA and CDR2 SQIVND (reference sequence). This CDR3 has 19 amino acids. CDR3 amino acids: CASSTRFGQAPSGANVLTF. DNA of the CDR3: TGTGCCAGTAGTACCCGCTTCGGACAGGCCCCCTCTGGGGCCAACGTCCTGACTTTC.

This clone has a handful of counts. V and J are TRBV11-2 and TRBJ2-6; 14 bases agree with TRBD2. There are 18 residues in the CDR3. With V trimmed by 2 bases and J by 2 bases, 2 bases remained unmatched. Germline assignment: CDR1 SGHAT and CDR2 FQNNGV. The CDR3 nucleotides read TGTGCCAGCAGCTTACGACTAGCGGGAGGGACTGGGGCCAACGTCCTGACTTTC. This gives the protein CASSLRLAGGTGANVLTF.

This clone was seen more than once but under ten times. The genes are TRBV29-1 and TRBJ1-4, with 10 bases lining up with TRBD1. CDR1 is SQVTM and CDR2 is ANQGSEA in the germline V gene. This CDR3 is 13 amino acids long. The ends lost 7 bases at V and 8 bases at J; junction bases unmatched: 7. CDR3 region: CSARGTGEEKLFF. As DNA, the CDR3 is TGCAGCGCCCGGGGGACAGGGGAGGAAAAACTGTTTTTT. The whole variable domain, remainder taken from reference TRBV29-1 and TRBJ1-4, is SAVISQKPSRDICQRGTSLTIQCQVDSQVTMMFWYRQQPGQSLTLIATANQGSEATYESGFVIDKFPISRPNLTFSTLTVSNMSPEDSSIYLCSARGTGEEKLFFGSGTQLSVL.

This clone turned up a few times. V usage is TRBV15 and J usage is TRBJ2-5; 8 bases map to TRBD2. After removal of 2 bases from V and 5 bases from J, the junction contained 7 bases not matched to a gene. Germline loops: CDR1 LNHNV, CDR2 YYDKDF (reference sequence). This CDR3 has 15 residues. CDR3 nucleotides: TGTGCCACCAGCAGACTTAGCGGGGTAGGGGAGACCCAGTACTTC. Its translation is CATSRLSGVGETQYF.

The chain combines TRBV21-1 with TRBJ2-7; the D segment call TRBD1 is taken from the table without a DNA check. TRBV21-1 is classified as a pseudogene. The CDR3 loop spans 14 amino acids. The CDR3 spells CASSGQGGSYEQYF. CDR3 sequence (DNA): TGTGCCAGCTCGGGACAGGGGGGTTCCTACGAGCAGTACTTC.

This clone turned up a few times. The chain employs TRBV5-1 and TRBJ2-1, with D hard to call. The CDR3 is 11 amino acids. Germline lookup yields CDR1 SGHRS and CDR2 YFSETQ. V gave up 8 bases and J gave up 7 bases, with 10 bases separating them. The chain's CDR3 is CASRGSNEQFF. DNA for the CDR3: TGCGCCAGTCGAGGATCGAATGAGCAGTTCTTC.

The CDR3 region is CASSLQETTPPGELFF. Written as DNA, the CDR3 is TGTGCCAGCAGCTTGCAAGAAACAACCCCCCCCGGGGAGCTGTTTTTT. The rearrangement joins TRBV5-4 to TRBJ2-2; D not certain. The CDR3 totals 16 residues. Trimming cost V 1 base and J 6 bases, with 16 bases left between them. The germline V gene encodes CDR1 SGHNT and CDR2 YYREEE (reference sequence).

This clone has a handful of counts. V usage is TRBV6-6 and J usage is TRBJ2-7; 9 positions match TRBD1. This CDR3 has 16 residues. Germline CDR1 MNHNY, CDR2 SVGAGI (reference sequence). The J segment lost 5 bases and the V segment lost 6 bases, leaving 14 bases of the junction unmatched. DNA of the CDR3: TGTGCCAGCAGGGAACGGGACAGGGCAATGAGAGACGAGCAGTACTTC. Translation: CASRERDRAMRDEQYF.

For this clone: A read error may account for a junction end that differs from germline. V is TRBV7-2 and J is TRBJ2-5; TRBD2 matches 10 bases. The germline V gene encodes CDR1 SGHTA and CDR2 FQGNSA. The CDR3 sequence is 13 residues long. The CDR3: CAGRLAGAETQYF. Written as DNA, the CDR3 is TGTGCCGGCAGGCTAGCGGGAGCGGAGACCCAGTACTTC.

The chain recombines TRBV5-1 with TRBJ1-2, with unresolved D. The CDR3 length is 13 residues. The V end lost 0 bases, the J end lost 1 base, and 4 bases lay between the germline ends. Germline V CDR1 and CDR2: SGHRS, YFSETQ. The CDR3 sequence: CASSLGVNYGYTF. CDR3 DNA sequence: TGCGCCAGCAGCTTGGGAGTTAACTATGGCTACACCTTC.

The chain employs TRBV21-1 and TRBJ2-7; the D call TRBD1 from the table was never checked on the DNA. TRBV21-1 is a pseudogene segment. This CDR3 spans 15 amino acids. Written as DNA, the CDR3 is TGTGCCAGCAGCAAATCCGGGACAGGGACCTACGAGCAGTACTTC. As protein: CASSKSGTGTYEQYF.

This clone was counted between two and nine times. The V gene is TRBV7-9, the J gene TRBJ1-2, with D perhaps TRBD1 (5 bases). The CDR3 contains 13 residues. Germline CDR1 is SEHNR and CDR2 is FQNEAQ (reference sequence). V was clipped by 5 bases and J by 0 bases, with 7 bases between them. The CDR3 sequence: CASSHRTNYGYTF. The CDR3 region has the DNA TGTGCCAGCAGCCACAGGACTAACTATGGCTACACCTTC.

The chain couples TRBV19 to TRBJ2-4, with 7 bases that match TRBD2. The CDR3 has 14 amino acids. Germline V CDR1 and CDR2: LNHDA, SQIVND (reference sequence). J lost 8 bases, V lost 6 bases, and 10 bases had no gene match. The CDR3 DNA reads as TGTGCCAGTAGGACCCTAGCGGCTAGGGACATTCAGTACTTC. Translated: CASRTLAARDIQYF.

The chain couples TRBV28 to TRBJ2-7; D ambiguous. The ends were cut back, 4 bases at V and 2 bases at J, with 12 bases in the middle. Per the germline V gene, CDR1 is MDHEN and CDR2 is SYDVKM. CDR3 length equals 14 residues. CDR3 DNA: TGTGCCAGCAGTTCTCCGGCCAGGACCTACGAGCAGTACTTC. Translated: CASSSPARTYEQYF.

The J gene is TRBJ2-7, the V gene TRBV18; 12 nucleotides match TRBD2. Trimming at V came to 6 bases and at J to 5 bases, leaving 11 bases not matched to a gene. CDR1 and CDR2 from the germline V gene are KGHSH and LQKENI. The CDR3 consists of 16 residues. This chain's CDR3 is CASSPLLAGGSHEQYF. For the CDR3, the DNA is TGTGCCAGCTCCCCTCTCCTAGCGGGAGGGTCCCACGAGCAGTACTTC.

This rearrangement joins TRBV16 to TRBJ2-1; 9 nucleotides match TRBD1. The CDR3 length is 15 residues. Per germline, CDR1 KGHSY and CDR2 FQNENV. V was pared by 4 bases and J by 2 bases, with 3 bases of the junction left unmatched. This CDR3 reads CASSPRQGAYNEQFF. CDR3 nucleotides: TGTGCCAGCAGCCCCCGACAGGGGGCCTACAATGAGCAGTTCTTC. Together with reference TRBV16 and TRBJ2-1, the CDR3 gives the full variable domain: GEEVAQTPKHLVRGEGQKAKLYCAPIKGHSYVFWYQQVLKNEFKFLISFQNENVFDETGMPKERFSAKCLPNSPCSLEIQATKLEDSAVYFCASSPRQGAYNEQFFGPGTRLTVL.

The rearrangement joins TRBV18 to TRBJ2-1, with TRBD2 matching 10 bases. This CDR3 contains 16 residues. Per germline, CDR1 KGHSH and CDR2 LQKENI. With V trimmed by 1 base and J by 3 bases, 3 bases remained unmatched. The CDR3 DNA is TGTGCCAGCTCACCACAAACTAGCGGGAACTACAATGAGCAGTTCTTC. Encoded protein: CASSPQTSGNYNEQFF.

This clone was detected only a few times. Other nucleotide sequences from this sample produce the same CDR3. The V gene is TRBV7-2, the J gene TRBJ2-5; 12 positions match TRBD2. Germline V CDR1 and CDR2: SGHTA, FQGNSA. This CDR3 is built from 14 residues. V lost 4 bases, J lost 5 bases, and 2 bases stayed unmatched. The CDR3 DNA is TGTGCCAGCAGCTCTAGCGGGAGGGGGGAGACCCAGTACTTC. This translates into CASSSSGRGETQYF.

The chain combines TRBV7-3 with TRBJ1-2; TRBD1 matches 8 bases. J was trimmed by 14 bases and V by 8 bases; bases with no gene match: 22. The CDR3 length is 15 residues. Germline V gene lookup returns CDR1 SGHTA and CDR2 FQGTGA. CDR3 sequence (DNA): TGTGCCAGCCCTCCTTCGGGACAGGAAAATCGAGTATGTACCTTC. It is translated as CASPPSGQENRVCTF.

The chain carries TRBV7-9 and TRBJ2-7; D possibly corresponds to TRBD1 (5 bases). V lost 6 bases and J 1 base, leaving 7 bases between the germline ends. The germline gives CDR1 SEHNR, CDR2 FQNEAQ (reference sequence). The CDR3 is 12 residues long. This CDR3 is CASRQESYEQYF. The CDR3 region has the DNA TGTGCCAGCAGACAGGAATCCTACGAGCAGTACTTC.

Note on this clone: The sample holds other DNA sequences that translate to the same CDR3. This chain connects TRBV19 to TRBJ2-6; possibly TRBD1 for D (5 bases). V was cut by 5 bases and J by 1 base, with 6 bases left in between. Germline CDR1 LNHDA, CDR2 SQIVND (reference sequence). The CDR3 is made up of 14 amino acids. CDR3 sequence (DNA): TGTGCCAGTAGTCCAGGGTCTGGGGCCAACGTCCTGACTTTC. This sequence encodes CASSPGSGANVLTF.

The chain employs TRBV28 and TRBJ1-1; 7 bases line up with TRBD1. CDR3 length: 13 residues. The germline gives CDR1 MDHEN, CDR2 SYDVKM. V was clipped by 7 bases and J by 4 bases; unmatched bases: 6. Here the CDR3 DNA reads TGTGCCAGCAACGCGGGACAGTTCACTGAAGCTTTCTTT. Amino acid sequence: CASNAGQFTEAFF. Together with reference TRBV28 and TRBJ1-1, the CDR3 gives the full variable domain: DVKVTQSSRYLVKRTGEKVFLECVQDMDHENMFWYRQDPGLGLRLIYFSYDVKMKEKGDIPEGYSVSREKKERFSLILESASTNQTSMYLCASNAGQFTEAFFGQGTRLTVV.

There are a few counts of this clone. This chain uses TRBV5-6 with TRBJ2-5, with 7 bases aligning to TRBD2. Losses at the gene ends were 4 bases for V and 6 bases for J; bases not matched to a gene: 15. This CDR3 has 16 amino acids. The germline CDR1 and CDR2 sequences are SGHDT and YYEEEE. The CDR3 region has the DNA TGTGCCAGCAGCCGTCAAACTGGGAGGGCCTTACAGACCCAGTACTTC. As protein: CASSRQTGRALQTQYF.

The gene calls are TRBV14 and TRBJ2-1, with TRBD2 identical over 13 bases. V shed 4 bases, J shed 5 bases, and the junction held 8 bases outside the gene matches. The germline V gene has CDR1 SGHDN and CDR2 FVKESK. The CDR3 sequence is 17 residues long. Here the CDR3 reads CASSRVTSGRSNNEQFF. DNA for the CDR3: TGTGCCAGCAGCCGAGTGACTAGCGGGAGGTCCAACAATGAGCAGTTCTTC.

The rearrangement uses TRBV7-2 and TRBJ2-1, with unresolved D. V was cut by 5 bases and J by 1 base, with 24 bases left in between. Per the germline V gene, CDR1 is SGHTA and CDR2 is FQGNSA. The CDR3 contains 19 residues. In nucleotides, the CDR3 is TGTGCCAGCAGCCGCCTAAGTGGTGGCTCGAGCGCGTCCTACAATGAGCAGTTCTTC. Its translation is CASSRLSGGSSASYNEQFF.